Each of the 6 T cell receptor beta chains below was sequenced from the same sample in a study of tumor-infiltrating lymphocytes in primary liver carcinoma. Investigators took RNA and DNA out together from approximately 22-30 mg of unsorted bulk tissue. TCR beta cDNA came from roughly 0.45 ug total RNA, primed with a constant-region primer. ARM-PCR, slightly modified, supplied the TCR beta libraries through three nested multiplex PCR rounds. In the first two PCR rounds, TRBV1-TRBV30 forward primers were paired with a C-beta reverse primer, and each round lasted approximately 10 cycles. One entry per CDR3 protein, called by TCRdb with MiXCR from the multiplex PCR reads. The sample holds 20,000 to 25,000 distinct CDR3 sequences; over 75% are singletons and the top ten take around 40%. Sequencing was performed on liver tumor tissue from sampling region 1. Subset indicated: tumor region T1, superior pole. The source of these receptors is a woman in her twenties or thirties with primary liver carcinoma and hepatitis B virus infection.

Concerning this clonotype itself: At one end, the junction sequence differs from germline, possibly due to a read error. The rearrangement links TRBV11-2 to TRBJ1-2, with 7 bases fitting TRBD1. Germline V lookup: CDR1 SGHAT, CDR2 FQNNGV. This CDR3 is built from 13 residues. The CDR3 DNA follows: TGTGACAGCACTCAGGGGGGGGGTGGAGGCAACACCTTT. Protein: CDSTQGGGGGNTF.

In the case of this clonotype: The germline gene is not matched at one end of the junction; a read error may be the cause. The chain links TRBV5-4 to TRBJ2-3, with 10 nucleotides matching TRBD2. The CDR3 totals 18 residues. Germline V gives CDR1 SGHNT, CDR2 YYREEE (reference sequence). The CDR3 loop is CAGSSPAASGSRTDTQYF. The DNA of the CDR3 is TGTGCCGGCAGTAGCCCGGCGGCTAGCGGGAGTCGGACTGATACGCAGTATTTT.

As regards this clonotype: A junction boundary mismatches the germline segment, possibly from a read error. This chain connects TRBV28 to TRBJ2-3; D is ambiguous. The CDR3 runs to 12 residues. Germline-derived CDR1 and CDR2 are MDHEN and SYDVKM. Here the CDR3 DNA reads TGTGCTAGCAGATTGAGTCGAGATACGAAGTATTTT. Its translation: CASRLSRDTKYF.

The rearrangement uses TRBV9 and TRBJ1-1; no definite D call. CDR3 length: 14 residues. CDR1 SGDLS and CDR2 YYNGEE come from the germline V gene. The CDR3, as DNA: TGTGGCAGTAGCGTAGCCCACTCGGGCACTGAAGCTTTCTTT. It yields the protein CGSSVAHSGTEAFF.

The chain couples TRBV4-3 to TRBJ2-3; D is ambiguous. Trimming took 5 bases from V and 6 from J, leaving 27 bases between them. Germline V lookup: CDR1 LGHNA, CDR2 YSLEER. This CDR3 is built from 18 residues. The CDR3 is CASSKSVRLGDPYDTQYF. In nucleotides, the CDR3 is TGCGCCAGCAGCAAGTCGGTCCGGCTGGGTGATCCCTATGATACGCAGTATTTT.

This clonotype was seen only a few times. The chain couples TRBV7-6 to TRBJ2-1, with a tentative D call TRBD2 (6 bases). Germline V gene lookup returns CDR1 SGHVS and CDR2 FNYEAQ. Trimming shortened V by 3 bases and J by 8 bases, and 17 bases separated the two germline ends. This CDR3 region has 15 residues. The CDR3 protein is CASSFGAGLTYEQFF. In nucleotides, the CDR3 is TGTGCCAGCAGCTTCGGAGCGGGTCTTACATATGAGCAGTTCTTC.